This T cell receptor (beta chain) was found in a study of blood T cell repertoires in COVID-19. The wider study: Acute-phase and convalescent COVID-19 samples originated in the United States, Italy and Spain. Nucleic acid was either cDNA or gDNA, and it came from T cells, B-cell-depleted T cells, or PBMCs.

V was cut by 4 bases and J by 1 base, with 7 bases left in between. Germline V gives CDR1 LNHDA, CDR2 SQIVND (reference sequence). CDR3 length equals 13 residues. In the original workflow: Cell counts per sample came from amplifying reference gene primers. Assay used: immunoSEQ multiplex PCR; TCRdb lists only in-frame clones, some missing. The DNA gave D and trimming, while V, J and clone size come from that table. This table holds more than 95,000 clones, 70% to 90% found once. The source of this sequence is an older woman with acute or convalescent COVID-19. J is TRBJ1-1 and V is TRBV19; no firm D call. Sequencing was done on a sample of peripheral blood. The CDR3 nucleotides read TGTGCCAGTAGTACCCGACAGAACACTGAAGCTTTCTTT. It encodes CASSTRQNTEAFF.